The 21 T cell receptor beta chains below come from one sample, sequenced in a study of shared clonotypes between healthy human individuals. The naive CD8 population came from CD45RO-negative cells selected for CCR7, without terminally differentiated effector memory CD45RA+ cells. Assay: immunoSEQ multiplex PCR; the TCRdb copy retains only in-frame clones and omits some. The sample comprises 660,000 or so clones, 90% to 97% of which are singletons, and 0.11% rests with the top ten. The sequencing sample was made of naive CD8+ T cells sorted from blood. These TCRs come from a woman aged 25 to 39 in good health.

This clone was seen a single time. J is TRBJ2-1 and V is TRBV14, with 9 bases aligning to TRBD1. V gave up 4 bases and J gave up 7 bases; unmatched junction bases: 8. The V gene's germline CDR1 is SGHDN and CDR2 FVKESK. This CDR3 is built from 15 residues. The CDR3: CASSRGDRVGNEQFF. DNA of the CDR3: TGTGCCAGCAGCCGCGGGGACAGGGTGGGGAATGAGCAGTTCTTC.

Remarks on this clone: The same CDR3 is also encoded by other DNA sequences in this sample. J is TRBJ2-7 and V is TRBV9; 10 bases are shared with TRBD2. Germline trimming cut 0 bases from V and 4 bases from J; bases unmatched to any gene: 4. The length of the CDR3 is 15 residues. CDR1 and CDR2 (germline): SGDLS, YYNGEE. Here the CDR3 reads CASSVGSSGSYEQYF. CDR3 DNA: TGTGCCAGCAGCGTAGGTTCTAGCGGGAGTTACGAGCAGTACTTC.

The chain joins TRBV29-1 to TRBJ1-2; possibly TRBD1 for D (5 bases). From germline, CDR1 is SQVTM and CDR2 ANQGSEA. The length of the CDR3 is 13 residues. V gave up 4 bases and J gave up 3 bases, with 12 bases separating them. The CDR3 region is CSVGGRADYGYTF. In nucleotides, the CDR3 is TGCAGCGTTGGGGGCAGGGCCGACTATGGCTACACCTTC.

The chain uses TRBV7-9 and TRBJ2-3; no clear D. The CDR3 contains 14 residues. V was shortened by 3 bases and J by 0 bases, with 7 bases between the two germline ends. The germline V gene has CDR1 SEHNR and CDR2 FQNEAQ (reference sequence). The CDR3: CASSLGRSTDTQYF. For the CDR3, the DNA is TGTGCCAGCAGCTTGGGCAGAAGCACAGATACGCAGTATTTT.

The chain joins TRBV28 to TRBJ2-7; D is unclear. V lost 3 bases, J lost 2 bases, and 8 bases lay in between. In germline, CDR1 is MDHEN, CDR2 SYDVKM. This CDR3 comprises 13 residues. The CDR3 DNA sequence: TGTGCCAGCAGTTTTCAGGAGACCTACGAGCAGTACTTC. Encoded protein: CASSFQETYEQYF.

The chain has TRBV7-8 and TRBJ2-7; 8 bases are shared with TRBD2. The CDR3 extends over 14 amino acids. V trimming: 3 bases; J trimming: 3 bases; junction bases outside the gene matches: 4. Germline V lookup: CDR1 SGHVS, CDR2 FQNEAQ. CDR3 region: CASSLIAGSYEQYF. Here the CDR3 DNA reads TGTGCCAGCAGCTTGATAGCGGGAAGCTACGAGCAGTACTTC.

The V and J genes are TRBV7-9 and TRBJ2-5; 7 bases match TRBD2. Germline V gives CDR1 SEHNR, CDR2 FQNEAQ (reference sequence). The CDR3 contains 14 residues. Unmatched junction bases numbered 8, after V lost 5 bases and J lost 5 bases. Here the CDR3 reads CASSVRAGEETQYF. The DNA for the CDR3 is TGTGCCAGCAGCGTCCGGGCGGGGGAGGAGACCCAGTACTTC.

The chain links TRBV2 to TRBJ2-7, with 9 bases identical to TRBD2. The V and J ends lost 2 bases and 1 base, in that order; junction bases with no gene match: 3. The CDR3 covers 15 residues. Germline CDR1 SNHLY, CDR2 FYNNEI. The CDR3 DNA sequence: TGTGCCAGCAGTGAAATGGGACTAGCATCCTACGAGCAGTACTTC. This codes for CASSEMGLASYEQYF.

The rearrangement joins TRBV5-5 to TRBJ2-2; D gene uncertain. The length of the CDR3 is 14 residues. Germline V gives CDR1 SGHKS, CDR2 YYEKEE (reference sequence). Trimming removed 0 bases at V and 2 bases at J, with 5 bases between. The CDR3 DNA sequence: TGTGCCAGCAGCTTGGACACAAACACCGGGGAGCTGTTTTTT. This codes for CASSLDTNTGELFF.

The chain joins TRBV28 to TRBJ1-1; D not certain. From germline, CDR1 is MDHEN and CDR2 SYDVKM. This CDR3 spans 11 amino acids. V was pared by 7 bases and J by 4 bases, with 7 bases between. The CDR3 coding sequence is TGTGCCAGCACAGCGTTCACTGAAGCTTTCTTT. Translating gives CASTAFTEAFF.

V and J are TRBV11-2 and TRBJ2-3; D uncertain. Trimming removed 5 bases from V and 4 bases from J, with 16 bases in between. This CDR3 spans 15 amino acids. In germline, CDR1 is SGHAT, CDR2 FQNNGV. CDR3 protein: CASSPVGGIADTQYF. For the CDR3, the DNA is TGTGCCAGCAGCCCCGTGGGTGGAATCGCAGATACGCAGTATTTT.

For this clone: In the same sample, other DNA sequences code for this CDR3. The chain employs TRBV29-1 and TRBJ2-1; D not resolved. Trimming removed 3 bases from V and 2 bases from J, with 5 bases in between. CDR1 and CDR2 from the germline V gene are SQVTM and ANQGSEA. This CDR3 is built from 12 residues. This CDR3 is CSVEETYNEQFF. As DNA, the CDR3 is TGCAGCGTTGAGGAAACCTACAATGAGCAGTTCTTC.

This sequence joins TRBV10-2 and TRBJ2-7, with 7 positions matching TRBD1. With 2 bases clipped from V and 7 bases from J, the junction kept 8 bases outside the gene matches. The CDR3 is made up of 14 amino acids. In germline, CDR1 is WSHSY, CDR2 SAAADI. The CDR3 region is CASSEQGVRGEQYF. The CDR3 nucleotides read TGCGCCAGCAGTGAGCAGGGGGTTCGTGGGGAGCAGTACTTC.

This chain uses TRBV27 with TRBJ2-1; 8 bases align to TRBD2. This CDR3 spans 15 amino acids. V shed 5 bases, J shed 7 bases, and the junction held 10 bases outside the gene matches. Germline V gene lookup returns CDR1 MNHEY and CDR2 SMNVEV (reference sequence). The CDR3 sequence: CASSAYPGGRNEQFF. Written as DNA, the CDR3 is TGTGCCAGCAGTGCCTACCCCGGCGGGAGGAATGAGCAGTTCTTC.

This clone has just one count. The V and J genes are TRBV28 and TRBJ2-3; 7 nucleotides agree with TRBD2. The CDR3 covers 14 residues. Germline assignment: CDR1 MDHEN and CDR2 SYDVKM. The junction had 3 bases not matched to a gene; V was cut back by 4 bases and J by 2 bases. The CDR3 is CASSYREDTDTQYF. In DNA form, the CDR3 reads TGTGCCAGCAGTTACCGGGAGGACACAGATACGCAGTATTTT.

This chain uses TRBV4-2 with TRBJ2-1; a weak D match, TRBD2 (5 bases). V lost 4 bases and J 2 bases, leaving 12 bases between the germline ends. Germline V gene data show CDR1 as LGHNA and CDR2 as YNFKEQ. The CDR3 runs 15 residues. CDR3 residues: CASSPASRPYNEQFF. As DNA, the CDR3 is TGTGCCAGCAGCCCAGCTAGCCGGCCCTACAATGAGCAGTTCTTC.

The genes are TRBV5-8 and TRBJ2-5; tentative D call: TRBD1 (6 bases). V lost 3 bases to trimming and J lost 4 bases, with 13 bases between them. Germline V gene data show CDR1 as SGHTS and CDR2 as YDEGEE. The CDR3 consists of 14 residues. CDR3 in amino acids: CASSSLTGRETQYF. The CDR3 nucleotides are TGTGCCAGCAGCTCCCTCACAGGGCGAGAGACCCAGTACTTC.

V and J are TRBV4-1 and TRBJ1-5; TRBD1 aligns across 7 bases. The V gene's germline CDR1 is MGHRA and CDR2 YSYEKL. This CDR3 is 15 amino acids long. J was trimmed by 2 bases and V by 1 base; bases with no gene match: 2. The CDR3 reads CASSQGQGGNQPQHF. The CDR3 DNA is TGCGCCAGCAGCCAAGGACAGGGTGGCAATCAGCCCCAGCATTTT.

The chain combines TRBV28 with TRBJ2-5, with 8 bases lining up with TRBD2. The trim removed 3 bases at V and 1 base at J, leaving 4 bases unmatched. Germline CDR1 is MDHEN and CDR2 is SYDVKM. This CDR3 is built from 15 residues. In DNA form, the CDR3 reads TGTGCCAGCAGTTTTCCTAGCGGGTTCCAAGAGACCCAGTACTTC. This codes for CASSFPSGFQETQYF.

The genes are TRBV15 and TRBJ2-1; 11 positions agree with TRBD2. V lost 5 bases, J lost 4 bases, and 4 bases stayed unmatched. This CDR3 has 15 amino acids. CDR1 LNHNV and CDR2 YYDKDF come from the germline V gene (reference sequence). Here the CDR3 reads CATSRGLAEYNEQFF. The DNA of the CDR3 is TGTGCCACCAGCCGGGGACTAGCGGAGTACAATGAGCAGTTCTTC.

The rearrangement links TRBV4-1 to TRBJ2-7; 8 bases match TRBD2. The CDR3 extends over 16 amino acids. With 0 bases clipped from V and 4 bases from J, the junction kept 8 bases outside the gene matches. CDR1 is MGHRA, CDR2 YSYEKL, per germline. CDR3 nucleotide sequence: TGCGCCAGCAGCCAAGAGGGGCGGGAGGTCCCGTACGAGCAGTACTTC. Encoded protein: CASSQEGREVPYEQYF.